This T cell receptor (beta chain) was found in a study of T cell responses to AZD1222 COVID-19 vaccine. Regarding the study as a whole: The sample set comprised mostly white British donors with more females, and clonal diversity was possibly underestimated. Only a handful of individuals given AZD1222 were seropositive at baseline.

Worth noting for this clone: The antigen is undetermined.

Data came from immunoSEQ multiplex PCR; TCRdb stores just in-frame clones and leaves some out. The sample includes 55,000 to 80,000 clones, around 75% of them seen just once. Per germline, CDR1 KGHSH and CDR2 LQKENI. This CDR3 is built from 16 residues. The V end lost 2 bases, the J end lost 0 bases, and 13 bases lay between the germline ends. The sequencing used peripheral blood, collected on day 0 of AZD1222 vaccination. This chain links TRBV18 with TRBJ1-1; perhaps TRBD1 as D (6 bases). This TCR was sampled from an adult in good health. CDR3 DNA sequence: TGTGCCAGCTCACCAGTAGCAGGGGTCCTGAACACTGAAGCTTTCTTT. Translating gives CASSPVAGVLNTEAFF.